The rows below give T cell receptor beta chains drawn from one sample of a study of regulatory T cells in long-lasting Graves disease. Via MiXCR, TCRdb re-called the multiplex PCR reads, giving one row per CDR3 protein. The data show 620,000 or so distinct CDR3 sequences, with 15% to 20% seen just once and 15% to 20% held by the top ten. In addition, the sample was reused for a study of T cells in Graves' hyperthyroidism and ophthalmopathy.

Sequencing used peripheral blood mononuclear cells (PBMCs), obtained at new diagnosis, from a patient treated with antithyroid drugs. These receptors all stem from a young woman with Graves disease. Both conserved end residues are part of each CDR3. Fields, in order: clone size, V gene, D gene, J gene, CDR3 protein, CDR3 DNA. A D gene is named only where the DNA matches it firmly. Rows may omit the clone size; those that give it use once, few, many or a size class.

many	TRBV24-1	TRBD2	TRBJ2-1	CATSDSRSGNAYNEQFF	TGTGCCACCAGTGATTCCCGTAGCGGGAATGCCTACAATGAGCAGTTCTTC
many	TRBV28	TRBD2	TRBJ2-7	CASSLPGGYEQYF	TGTGCCAGCAGTCTCCCGGGGGGGTACGAGCAGTACTTC
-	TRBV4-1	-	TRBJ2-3	CASSRDSSLLDTQYF	TGCGCCAGCAGCCGGGACTCAAGCTTATTAGATACGCAGTATTTT
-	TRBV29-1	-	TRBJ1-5	CSVLDAGRPQHF	TGCAGCGTTCTAGATGCCGGGAGGCCCCAGCATTTT
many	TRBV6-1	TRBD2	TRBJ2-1	CASTHARGNRDNEQFF	TGTGCCAGCACCCACGCGCGGGGGAACAGAGACAATGAGCAGTTCTTC
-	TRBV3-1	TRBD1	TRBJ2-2	CASSQNRGSRTGELFF	TGTGCCAGCAGCCAAAACAGGGGCTCGCGCACCGGGGAGCTGTTTTTT
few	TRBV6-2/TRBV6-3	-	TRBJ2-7	CASSYSWGSDEQYF	TGTGCCAGCAGTTACTCTTGGGGTTCGGACGAGCAGTACTTC
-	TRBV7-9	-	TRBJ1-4	CASSLRGLVDEKLFF	TGTGCCAGCAGCTTACGTGGGCTGGTAGATGAAAAACTGTTTTTT
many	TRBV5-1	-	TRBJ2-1	CASSLVAGSYNEQFF	TGCGCCAGCAGCTTGGTTGCGGGCTCCTACAATGAGCAGTTCTTC
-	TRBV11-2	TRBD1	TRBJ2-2	CASSIGTAITGELFF	TGTGCCAGCAGCATCGGGACAGCAATAACCGGGGAGCTGTTTTTT
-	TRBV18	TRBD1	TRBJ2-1	CASSPDPGQQYNEQFF	TGTGCCAGCTCACCGGATCCGGGACAGCAGTACAATGAGCAGTTCTTC
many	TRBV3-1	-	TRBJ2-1	CASSRTEEEQFF	TGTGCCAGCAGCCGTACGGAAGAGGAGCAGTTCTTC
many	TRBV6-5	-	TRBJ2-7	CASSSQGTTYEQYF	TGTGCCAGCAGTTCCCAGGGGACCACCTACGAGCAGTACTTC
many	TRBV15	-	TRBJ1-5	CATRETGDYQPQHF	TGTGCCACCAGAGAGACAGGTGACTATCAGCCCCAGCATTTT
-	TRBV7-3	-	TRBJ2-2	CASSLSVPDLTRDGELFF	TGTGCCAGCAGCTTATCGGTCCCCGACCTAACCAGGGACGGGGAGCTGTTTTTT
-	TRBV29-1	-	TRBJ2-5	CSVSRGDRETQYF	TGCAGCGTTTCTAGGGGGGATCGTGAGACCCAGTACTTC
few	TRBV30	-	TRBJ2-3	CAWSPSGPATQYF	TGTGCCTGGAGTCCTTCTGGCCCCGCTACGCAGTATTTT
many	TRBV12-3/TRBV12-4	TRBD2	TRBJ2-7	CASSLQPSGSYEQYF	TGTGCCAGCAGTTTACAGCCTAGCGGGAGCTACGAGCAGTACTTC
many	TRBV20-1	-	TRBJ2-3	CSAKLADTQYF	TGCAGTGCTAAACTGGCAGATACGCAGTATTTT
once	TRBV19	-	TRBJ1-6	CASSILGRSYNSPLHF	TGTGCCAGTAGTATTTTGGGACGCTCCTATAATTCACCCCTCCACTTT
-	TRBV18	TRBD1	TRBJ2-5	CASSIGQGKETQYF	TGTGCCAGCTCAATCGGACAGGGGAAAGAGACCCAGTACTTC
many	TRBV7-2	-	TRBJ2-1	CASSSYSSSYNEQFF	TGTGCCAGCAGCTCATACTCCAGCTCCTACAATGAGCAGTTCTTC
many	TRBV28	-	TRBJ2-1	CASRTFDEQFF	TGTGCCAGCAGAACTTTTGATGAGCAGTTCTTC